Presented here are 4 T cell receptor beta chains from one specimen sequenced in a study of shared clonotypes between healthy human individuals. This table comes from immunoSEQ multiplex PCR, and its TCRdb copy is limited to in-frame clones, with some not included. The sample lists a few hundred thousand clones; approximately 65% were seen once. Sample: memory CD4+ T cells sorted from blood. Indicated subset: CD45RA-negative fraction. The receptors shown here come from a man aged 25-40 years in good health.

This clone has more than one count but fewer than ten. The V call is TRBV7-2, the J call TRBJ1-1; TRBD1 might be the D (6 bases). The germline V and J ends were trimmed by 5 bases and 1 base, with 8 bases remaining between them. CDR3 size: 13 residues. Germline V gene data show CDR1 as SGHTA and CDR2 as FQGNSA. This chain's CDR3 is CASSPRGNTEAFF. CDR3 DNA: TGTGCCAGCAGCCCCAGGGGGAACACTGAAGCTTTCTTT.

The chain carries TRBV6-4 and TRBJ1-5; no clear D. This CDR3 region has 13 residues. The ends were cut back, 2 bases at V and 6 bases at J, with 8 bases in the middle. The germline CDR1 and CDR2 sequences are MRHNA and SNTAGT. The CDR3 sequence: CASSDGLGQPQHF. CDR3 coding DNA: TGTGCCAGCAGTGACGGCTTGGGTCAGCCCCAGCATTTT.

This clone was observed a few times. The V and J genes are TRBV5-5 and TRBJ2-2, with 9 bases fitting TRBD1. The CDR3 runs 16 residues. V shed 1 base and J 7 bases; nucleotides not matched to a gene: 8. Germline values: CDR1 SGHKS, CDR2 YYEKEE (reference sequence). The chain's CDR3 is CASSLTGGRYGGELFF. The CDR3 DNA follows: TGTGCCAGCAGCTTGACAGGGGGCAGGTACGGCGGGGAGCTGTTTTTT.

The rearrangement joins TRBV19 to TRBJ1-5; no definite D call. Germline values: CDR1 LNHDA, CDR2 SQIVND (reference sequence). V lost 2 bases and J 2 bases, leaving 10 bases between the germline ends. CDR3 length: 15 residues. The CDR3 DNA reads TGTGCCAGTAGTATACCGAGCCGGCGCAATCAGCCCCAGCATTTT. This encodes CASSIPSRRNQPQHF.